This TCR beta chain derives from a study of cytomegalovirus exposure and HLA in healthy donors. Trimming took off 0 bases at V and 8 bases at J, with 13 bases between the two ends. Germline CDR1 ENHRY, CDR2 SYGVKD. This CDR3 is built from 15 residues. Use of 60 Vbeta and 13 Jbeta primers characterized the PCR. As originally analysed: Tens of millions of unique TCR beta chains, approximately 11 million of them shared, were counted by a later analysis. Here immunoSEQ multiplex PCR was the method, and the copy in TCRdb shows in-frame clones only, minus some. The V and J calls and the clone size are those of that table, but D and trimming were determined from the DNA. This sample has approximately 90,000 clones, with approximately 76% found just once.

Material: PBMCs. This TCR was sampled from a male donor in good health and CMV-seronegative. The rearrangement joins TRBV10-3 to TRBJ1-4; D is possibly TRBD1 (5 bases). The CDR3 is CAISESMVGGEKLFF. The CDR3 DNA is TGTGCCATCAGTGAGTCGATGGTGGGGGGAGAAAAACTGTTTTTT.